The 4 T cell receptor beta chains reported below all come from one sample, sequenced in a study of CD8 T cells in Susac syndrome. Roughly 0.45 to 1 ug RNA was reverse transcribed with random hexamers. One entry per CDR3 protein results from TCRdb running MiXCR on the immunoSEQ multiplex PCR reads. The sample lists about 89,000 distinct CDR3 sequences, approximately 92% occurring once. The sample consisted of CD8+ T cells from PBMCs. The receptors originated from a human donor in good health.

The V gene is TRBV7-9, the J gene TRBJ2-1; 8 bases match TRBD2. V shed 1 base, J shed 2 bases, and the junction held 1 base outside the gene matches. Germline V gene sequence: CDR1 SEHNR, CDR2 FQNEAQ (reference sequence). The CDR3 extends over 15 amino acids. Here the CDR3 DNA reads TGTGCCAGCAGCTTAGAAGCGGGGGCCTACAATGAGCAGTTCTTC. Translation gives CASSLEAGAYNEQFF. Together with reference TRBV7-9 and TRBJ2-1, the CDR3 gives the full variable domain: DTGVSQNPRHKITKRGQNVTFRCDPISEHNRLYWYRQTLGQGPEFLTYFQNEAQLEKSRLLSDRFSAERPKGSFSTLEIQRTEQGDSAMYLCASSLEAGAYNEQFFGPGTRLTVL.

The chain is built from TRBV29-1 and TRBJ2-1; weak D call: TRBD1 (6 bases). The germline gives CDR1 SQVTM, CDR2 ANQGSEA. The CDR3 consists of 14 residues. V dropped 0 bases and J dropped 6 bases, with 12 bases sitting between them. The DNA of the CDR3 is TGCAGCGTTGAAGATCAGGGGCTATCCAATGAGCAGTTCTTC. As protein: CSVEDQGLSNEQFF.

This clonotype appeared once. The CDR3 is CSPLSLSLKTSGGETQYF. CDR3 in DNA: TGCAGTCCACTTTCCCTATCCCTCAAGACTAGCGGGGGGGAGACCCAGTACTTC. This chain joins TRBV20-1 and TRBJ2-5, with TRBD2 matching over 13 bases. The germline V gene has CDR1 DFQATT and CDR2 SNEGSKA (reference sequence). The length of the CDR3 is 18 residues. V lost 8 bases to trimming and J lost 5 bases; unmatched junction nucleotides: 20.

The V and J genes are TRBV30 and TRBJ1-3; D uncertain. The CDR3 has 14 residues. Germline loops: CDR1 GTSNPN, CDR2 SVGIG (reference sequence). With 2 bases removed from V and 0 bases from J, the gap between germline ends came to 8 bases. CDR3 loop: CAWSSGFSGNTIYF. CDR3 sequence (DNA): TGTGCCTGGAGTTCAGGATTCTCTGGAAACACCATATATTTT.